The 5 T cell receptor beta chains below all came from one sample that was sequenced in a study of T-cell reconstitution after alpha-beta-depleted transplantation in children. Unique molecular identifiers were built into the TCRbeta library. TCRdb reprocessed the PCR reads via MiXCR and lists one record per CDR3 protein. The sample has about 640,000 distinct CDR3 sequences, approximately 16% seen once; the top ten hold over 0.95%. This material consisted of PBMCs from the stem cell graft donor, taken from the stem cell graft. The receptor set was obtained from a human donor who donated a stem cell graft to a child with acute myeloid leukemia.

At least ten counts were recorded for this clonotype. The chain has TRBV20-1 and TRBJ1-6, with TRBD1 identical over 10 bases. The CDR3 totals 15 residues. Germline trimming cut 5 bases from V and 7 bases from J; bases unmatched to any gene: 8. Germline V lookup: CDR1 DFQATT, CDR2 SNEGSKA (reference sequence). CDR3 DNA sequence: TGCAGTGCTGCGACAGGGGGCATAAGGAATTCACCCCTCCACTTT. This encodes CSAATGGIRNSPLHF.

This chain connects TRBV7-8 to TRBJ2-4, with TRBD2 as a possible D gene (5 bases). This CDR3 region has 16 residues. Trimming left V 1 base short and J 0 bases short, with 10 bases between. Germline assignment: CDR1 SGHVS and CDR2 FQNEAQ. The CDR3, as DNA: TGTGCCAGCAGCTTAGGGACTGCACTAGCCAAAAACATTCAGTACTTC. This codes for CASSLGTALAKNIQYF.

This clonotype showed up just a few times. V is TRBV3-1 and J is TRBJ1-2; D unclear. Germline CDR1 LGHDT, CDR2 YNNKEL (reference sequence). Trimming removed 1 base from V and 0 bases from J, with 9 bases in between. The CDR3 is made up of 15 amino acids. The CDR3 protein is CASSQGAATNYGYTF. CDR3 sequence (DNA): TGTGCCAGCAGCCAAGGGGCCGCCACTAACTATGGCTACACCTTC.

This clonotype was detected a few times. The rearrangement joins TRBV28 to TRBJ1-5, with 8 bases lining up with TRBD1. The CDR3 contains 20 residues. Germline V gives CDR1 MDHEN, CDR2 SYDVKM. J lost 4 bases, V lost 11 bases, and 28 bases had no gene match. The CDR3 sequence: CASATPRLTGAPIENQPQHF. The CDR3 DNA sequence: TGTGCCTCTGCCACCCCTCGTCTGACAGGGGCGCCTATTGAGAATCAGCCCCAGCATTTT.

This clonotype was seen a few times. The chain combines TRBV20-1 with TRBJ2-5; D not certain. V was clipped by 3 bases and J by 4 bases, with 9 bases between them. The CDR3 runs to 12 residues. In germline, CDR1 is DFQATT, CDR2 SNEGSKA (reference sequence). The CDR3 DNA sequence: TGCAGTGCTAGTGTAGGTGCAGAGACCCAGTACTTC. Its protein is CSASVGAETQYF.